This T cell receptor (beta chain) emerged from a study of blood T cells in healthy people across ages. A few counts support this clonotype. Total RNA, at least 5.5 micrograms per sample, was extracted from PBMCs. The use of a sample-barcoded 5' primer and a J-beta primer mix characterized a second PCR of roughly 6 to 11 cycles. The template-switch adaptor was a 5' adaptor with 12 random nucleotides. It tagged each cDNA molecule. Every sample gave at least 2.5 million paired-end reads containing CDR3. MiXCR, applied by TCRdb to the 5' RACE reads, yields one record per CDR3 protein. The sample lists about 830,000 distinct CDR3 sequences; around 62% were seen once. Germline values: CDR1 SEHNR, CDR2 FQNEAQ (reference sequence). The CDR3 sequence is 15 residues long. The V end was cut by 5 bases, the J end by 3 bases, with 13 bases between.

This receptor was taken from a man aged 25 to 45 in good health. The chain recombines TRBV7-9 with TRBJ1-4, with a possible D match to TRBD1 (6 bases). Sequences were obtained from blood. CDR3 residues: CASSPRGQPNEKLFF. The CDR3 nucleotides read TGTGCCAGCAGCCCACGAGGACAGCCTAATGAAAAACTGTTTTTT.